The following is a T cell receptor (beta chain) sequence with its context. The CDR3 extends over 16 amino acids. The germline gives CDR1 SGHRS, CDR2 YFSETQ. V was cut by 1 base and J by 2 bases, with 15 bases left in between. The assay was immunoSEQ multiplex PCR, and TCRdb's table has in-frame clones only and misses some. Found here are more than 150,000 clones, about 85% of them singletons; the top ten hold 9.8%. This sample is part of a study of blood T cell repertoires in COVID-19. At the level of the study: PBMCs, B-cell-depleted T cells, or T cells were the source of the cDNA or gDNA that made up the material.

The chain combines TRBV5-1 with TRBJ1-1; D remains ambiguous. The source material was peripheral blood. The TCR comes from a woman older than 75 with acute or convalescent COVID-19. CDR3 loop: CASSLTGSGLNTEAFF. The CDR3 nucleotides are TGCGCCAGCAGCTTGACGGGATCGGGCCTTAACACTGAAGCTTTCTTT.